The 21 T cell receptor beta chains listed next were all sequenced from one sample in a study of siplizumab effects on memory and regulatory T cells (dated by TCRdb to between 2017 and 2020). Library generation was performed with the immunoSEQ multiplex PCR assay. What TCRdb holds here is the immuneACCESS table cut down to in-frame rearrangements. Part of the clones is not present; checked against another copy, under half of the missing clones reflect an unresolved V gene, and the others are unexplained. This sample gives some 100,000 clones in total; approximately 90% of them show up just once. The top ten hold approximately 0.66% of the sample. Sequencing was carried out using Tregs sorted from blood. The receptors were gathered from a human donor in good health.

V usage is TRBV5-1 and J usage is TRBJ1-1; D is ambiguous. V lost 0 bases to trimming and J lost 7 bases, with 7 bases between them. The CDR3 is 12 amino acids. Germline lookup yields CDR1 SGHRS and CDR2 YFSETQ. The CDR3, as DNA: TGCGCCAGCAGCTTGGGAGGGCATGAAGCTTTCTTT. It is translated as CASSLGGHEAFF.

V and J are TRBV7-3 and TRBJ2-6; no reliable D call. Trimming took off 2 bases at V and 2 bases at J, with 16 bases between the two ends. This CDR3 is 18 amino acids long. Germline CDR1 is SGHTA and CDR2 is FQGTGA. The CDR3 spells CASSLGGVMSAGANVLTF. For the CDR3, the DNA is TGTGCCAGCAGCTTAGGTGGGGTAATGTCGGCTGGGGCCAACGTCCTGACTTTC.

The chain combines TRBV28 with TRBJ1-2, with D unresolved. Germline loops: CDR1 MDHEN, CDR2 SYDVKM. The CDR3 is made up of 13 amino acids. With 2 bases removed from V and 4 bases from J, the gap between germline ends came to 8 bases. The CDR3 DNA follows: TGTGCCAGCAGTTTAGACGGACCCTATGGCTACACCTTC. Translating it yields CASSLDGPYGYTF.

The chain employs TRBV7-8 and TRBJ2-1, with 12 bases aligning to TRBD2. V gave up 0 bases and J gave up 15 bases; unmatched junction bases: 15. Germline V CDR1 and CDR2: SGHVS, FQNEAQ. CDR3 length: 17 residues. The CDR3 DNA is TGTGCCAGCAGCTTAGCGCGGGGGGCGACTAGCGGGAGAGTGGCGTTCTTC. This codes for CASSLARGATSGRVAFF.

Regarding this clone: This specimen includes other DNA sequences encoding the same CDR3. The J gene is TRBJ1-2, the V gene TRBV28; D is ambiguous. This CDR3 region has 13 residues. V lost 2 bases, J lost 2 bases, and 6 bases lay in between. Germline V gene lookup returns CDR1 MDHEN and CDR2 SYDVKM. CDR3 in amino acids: CASSLVGNYGYTF. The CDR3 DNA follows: TGTGCCAGCAGTTTAGTGGGGAACTATGGCTACACCTTC.

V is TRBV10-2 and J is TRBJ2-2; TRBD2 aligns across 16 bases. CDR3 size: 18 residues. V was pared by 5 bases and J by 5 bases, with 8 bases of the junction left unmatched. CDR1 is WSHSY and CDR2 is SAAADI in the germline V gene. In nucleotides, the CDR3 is TGCGCCAGCAGTCAGCCGGGACTAGCGGGAGGGGGGACCGGGGAGCTGTTTTTT. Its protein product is CASSQPGLAGGGTGELFF.

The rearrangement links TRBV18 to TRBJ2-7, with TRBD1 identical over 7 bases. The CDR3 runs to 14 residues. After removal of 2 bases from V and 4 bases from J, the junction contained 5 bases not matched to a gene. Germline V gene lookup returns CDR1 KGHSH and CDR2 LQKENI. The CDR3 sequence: CASSPSQGEYEQYF. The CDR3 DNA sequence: TGTGCCAGCTCACCATCTCAGGGGGAGTACGAGCAGTACTTC.

The CDR3 DNA sequence: TGCGCCAGCAGCCAAACCATGGACATTCACACTGAAGCTTTCTTT. Amino acid sequence: CASSQTMDIHTEAFF. The V gene is TRBV4-1, the J gene TRBJ1-1; weak D call: TRBD1 (5 bases). This CDR3 is 15 amino acids long. V was pared by 2 bases and J by 3 bases, with 13 bases between. Looked up from germline, CDR1 is MGHRA and CDR2 is YSYEKL.

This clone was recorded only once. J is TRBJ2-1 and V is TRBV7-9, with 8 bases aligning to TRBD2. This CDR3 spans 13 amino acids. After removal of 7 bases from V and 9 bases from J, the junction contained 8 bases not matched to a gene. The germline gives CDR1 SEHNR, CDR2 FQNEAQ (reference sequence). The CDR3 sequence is CASTGGVHGEQFF. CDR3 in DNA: TGTGCCAGCACGGGAGGGGTTCATGGTGAGCAGTTCTTC.

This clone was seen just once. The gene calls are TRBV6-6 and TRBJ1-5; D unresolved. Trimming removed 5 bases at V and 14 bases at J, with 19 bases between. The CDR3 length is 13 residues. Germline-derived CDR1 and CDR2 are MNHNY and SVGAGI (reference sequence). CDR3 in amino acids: CASSRTWENLKHF. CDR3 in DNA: TGTGCCAGCAGTCGAACCTGGGAAAATCTGAAGCATTTT.

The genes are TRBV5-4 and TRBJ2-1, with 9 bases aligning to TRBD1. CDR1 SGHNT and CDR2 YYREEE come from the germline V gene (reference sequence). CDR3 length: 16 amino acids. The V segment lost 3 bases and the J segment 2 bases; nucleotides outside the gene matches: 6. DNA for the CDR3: TGTGCCAGCAGCTCGGGGGACAGGGTTACCTACAATGAGCAGTTCTTC. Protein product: CASSSGDRVTYNEQFF.

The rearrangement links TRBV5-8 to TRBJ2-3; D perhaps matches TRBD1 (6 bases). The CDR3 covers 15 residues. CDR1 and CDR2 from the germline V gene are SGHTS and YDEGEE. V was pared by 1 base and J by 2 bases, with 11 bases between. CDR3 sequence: CASSLNRQVTDTQYF. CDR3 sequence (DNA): TGTGCCAGCAGCTTGAATCGACAGGTCACAGATACGCAGTATTTT.

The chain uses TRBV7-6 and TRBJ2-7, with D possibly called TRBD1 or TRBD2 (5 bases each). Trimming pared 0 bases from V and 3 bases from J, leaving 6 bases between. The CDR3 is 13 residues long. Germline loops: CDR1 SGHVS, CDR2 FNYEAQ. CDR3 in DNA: TGTGCCAGCAGCTTAGCGGGGGACTACGAGCAGTACTTC. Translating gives CASSLAGDYEQYF.

The CDR3 region is CASSLVSDKQFF. The CDR3 DNA is TGTGCCAGCAGCTTAGTTTCAGACAAGCAGTTCTTC. This chain joins TRBV7-6 and TRBJ2-1; D ambiguous. CDR1 and CDR2 (germline): SGHVS, FNYEAQ. The CDR3 spans 12 residues. The germline V and J ends were trimmed by 1 base and 11 bases, with 9 bases remaining between them. The full variable domain, its missing parts supplied by reference TRBV7-6 and TRBJ2-1, is GAGVSQSPRYKVTKRGQDVALRCDPISGHVSLYWYRQALGQGPEFLTYFNYEAQQDKSGLPNDRFSAERPEGSISTLTIQRTEQRDSAMYRCASSLVSDKQFFGPGTRLTVL.

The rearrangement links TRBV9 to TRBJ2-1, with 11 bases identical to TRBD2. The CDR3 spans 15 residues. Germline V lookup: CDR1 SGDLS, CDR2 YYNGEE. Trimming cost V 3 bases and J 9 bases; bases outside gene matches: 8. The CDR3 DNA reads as TGTGCCAGCAGCGCACAGCTAGCGGGAGGACTTGAGCAGTTCTTC. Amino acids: CASSAQLAGGLEQFF. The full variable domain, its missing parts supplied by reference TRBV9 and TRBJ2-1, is DSGVTQTPKHLITATGQRVTLRCSPRSGDLSVYWYQQSLDQGLQFLIQYYNGEERAKGNILERFSAQQFPDLHSELNLSSLELGDSALYFCASSAQLAGGLEQFFGPGTRLTVL.

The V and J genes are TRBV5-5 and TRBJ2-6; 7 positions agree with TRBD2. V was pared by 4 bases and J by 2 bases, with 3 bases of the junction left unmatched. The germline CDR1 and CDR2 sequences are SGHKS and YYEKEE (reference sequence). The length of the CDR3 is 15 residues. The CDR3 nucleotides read TGTGCCAGCAGCATCGGGAGGACTGGGGCCAACGTCCTGACTTTC. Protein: CASSIGRTGANVLTF.

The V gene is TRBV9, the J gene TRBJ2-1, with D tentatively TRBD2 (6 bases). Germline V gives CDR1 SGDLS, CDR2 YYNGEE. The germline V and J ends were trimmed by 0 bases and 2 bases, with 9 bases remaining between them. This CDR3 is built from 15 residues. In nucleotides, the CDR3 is TGTGCCAGCAGCGTAGAACTAGCAGCCTACAATGAGCAGTTCTTC. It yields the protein CASSVELAAYNEQFF.

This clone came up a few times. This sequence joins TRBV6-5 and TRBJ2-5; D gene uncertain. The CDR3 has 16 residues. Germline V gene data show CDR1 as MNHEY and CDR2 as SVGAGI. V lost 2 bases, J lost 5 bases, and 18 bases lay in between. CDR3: CASSYAATTVLETQYF. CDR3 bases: TGTGCCAGCAGTTACGCGGCGACGACGGTACTGGAGACCCAGTACTTC.

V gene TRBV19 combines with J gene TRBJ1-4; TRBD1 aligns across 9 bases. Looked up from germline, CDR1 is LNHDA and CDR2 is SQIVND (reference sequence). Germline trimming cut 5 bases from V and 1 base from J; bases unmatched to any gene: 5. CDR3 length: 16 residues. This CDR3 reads CASSPGQGRTNEKLFF. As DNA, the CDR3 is TGTGCCAGTAGTCCGGGACAGGGAAGAACTAATGAAAAACTGTTTTTT.

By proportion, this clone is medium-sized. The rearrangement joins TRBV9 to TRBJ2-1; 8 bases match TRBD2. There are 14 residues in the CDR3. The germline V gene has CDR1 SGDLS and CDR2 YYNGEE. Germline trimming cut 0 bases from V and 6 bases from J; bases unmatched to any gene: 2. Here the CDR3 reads CASSVGAGANEQFF. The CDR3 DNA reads TGTGCCAGCAGCGTAGGAGCGGGAGCCAATGAGCAGTTCTTC. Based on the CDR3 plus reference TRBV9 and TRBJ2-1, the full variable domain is DSGVTQTPKHLITATGQRVTLRCSPRSGDLSVYWYQQSLDQGLQFLIQYYNGEERAKGNILERFSAQQFPDLHSELNLSSLELGDSALYFCASSVGAGANEQFFGPGTRLTVL.

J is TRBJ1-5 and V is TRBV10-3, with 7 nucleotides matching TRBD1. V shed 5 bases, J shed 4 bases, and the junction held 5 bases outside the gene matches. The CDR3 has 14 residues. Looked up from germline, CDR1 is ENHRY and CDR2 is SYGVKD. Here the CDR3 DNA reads TGTGCCATCAGTCCGGACAGGAATAATCAGCCCCAGCATTTT. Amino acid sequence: CAISPDRNNQPQHF.